The rows below give T cell receptor beta chains drawn from one sample of a study of OX40 agonist ivuxolimab in advanced cancers. Using immunoSEQ multiplex PCR, the repertoire was profiled, and TCRdb retains in-frame clones only, with some absent. The sample carries 44,000 or so clones, less than 90% recorded once. Sequencing was performed on CD4+ or CD8+ T cells sorted from blood, taken in a trial of the OX40 agonist ivuxolimab. These receptors were taken from an adult with an advanced solid tumor such as melanoma, head and neck, liver or kidney cancer. Both conserved end residues are part of each CDR3. D genes are given only for firm matches. Expanded clones get a size class; other rows say once, few or many, or leave the size out.

V	D	J	size	DNA	CDR3
TRBV19	.	TRBJ2-2	.	TGTGCCAGTTCCTACCTGGGTCAGGGCTTCGGGGAGCTGTTTTTT	CASSYLGQGFGELFF
TRBV6-6	.	TRBJ1-1	.	TGTGCCAGCCTTCAAGCGAACACTGAAGCTTTCTTT	CASLQANTEAFF
TRBV7-8	TRBD2	TRBJ2-1	.	TGTGCCAGCATCACAATACGGGGGAGGGCTGACAATGAGCAGTTCTTC	CASITIRGRADNEQFF
TRBV4-2	.	TRBJ2-2	few	TGTGCCAGCAGCCCCTGGACGCAAGCGATGATTAACACCGGGGAGCTGTTTTTT	CASSPWTQAMINTGELFF
TRBV7-6	.	TRBJ2-7	.	TGTGCCTCGTCCGGGGACTCCTACGAGCAGTACTTC	CASSGDSYEQYF
TRBV6-1	.	TRBJ1-6	.	TGTGCCAGCAGTGCCCAGACAAATTCACCCCTCCACTTT	CASSAQTNSPLHF
TRBV5-1	TRBD1	TRBJ2-7	.	TGCGCCAGCAGCATACCACAGGGGGTTCCCTCCTACGAGCAGTACTTC	CASSIPQGVPSYEQYF
TRBV5-1	TRBD1	TRBJ2-7	.	TGCGCCAGCAGGGGACAGCGCGAGCAGTACTTC	CASRGQREQYF
TRBV19	.	TRBJ2-5	.	TGTGCCAGTAGTATTGGAACAGACAACCAAGAGACCCAGTACTTC	CASSIGTDNQETQYF
TRBV7-7	.	TRBJ2-7	.	TGTGCCAGCAGCCCCGGTCTCGATCGGTACGAGCAGTACTTC	CASSPGLDRYEQYF
TRBV6-5	TRBD2	TRBJ2-7	.	TGTGCCAGCAGCCCCACCGGGGGGTTCTACGAGCAGTACTTC	CASSPTGGFYEQYF
TRBV2	TRBD1	TRBJ2-3	.	TGTGCCAGCAGAAGGGGGCTAAGCGATACGCAGTATTTT	CASRRGLSDTQYF
TRBV10-3	TRBD1	TRBJ2-2	.	TGTGCCATCAGTGAGTTAAACAGGGGATCTTTAAGAACCGGGGAGCTGTTTTTT	CAISELNRGSLRTGELFF
TRBV5-4	TRBD2	TRBJ2-1	.	TGTGCCAGCAGCTCTAAAGTAGGACTAGCGGGAGGTGAGCAGTTCTTC	CASSSKVGLAGGEQFF
TRBV7-2	TRBD2	TRBJ2-1	.	TGTGCCAGCAGCCGTAGCGGGAGCTCCTACAATGAGCAGTTCTTC	CASSRSGSSYNEQFF
TRBV6-1	.	TRBJ2-7	once	TGTGCCAGCAGTCCCTATTCCCAAGGGTCCTACGAGCAGTACTTC	CASSPYSQGSYEQYF
TRBV7-9	.	TRBJ2-3	.	TGTGCCAGCAGCCCACGGGCGGGACGCTCCACAGATACGCAGTATTTT	CASSPRAGRSTDTQYF
TRBV19	.	TRBJ2-1	.	TGTGCCAGTAGTGATCCGGGACGCCGAGGATACAATGAGCAGTTCTTC	CASSDPGRRGYNEQFF
TRBV19	.	TRBJ2-2	.	TGTGCCAGTGGTGAGGGAGGAACCGGGGAGCTGTTTTTT	CASGEGGTGELFF
TRBV7-6	TRBD1	TRBJ2-2	.	TGTGCCAGCAGCCCACAGGGGACCGGGGAGCTGTTTTTT	CASSPQGTGELFF
TRBV14	.	TRBJ1-4	.	TGTGCCAGCAGCCGCCTTTTCAGTAGCGATGAAAAACTGTTTTTT	CASSRLFSSDEKLFF
TRBV12-5	TRBD1	TRBJ1-2	.	TGTGCTAGTGGTTTGACCCTTCTCGACAGGGGCCTTAACTATGGCTACACCTTC	CASGLTLLDRGLNYGYTF
TRBV5-1	TRBD1	TRBJ1-1	.	TGCGCCAGCAGCTTGGTTCAGGGGGCCGGCACTGAAGCTTTCTTT	CASSLVQGAGTEAFF
TRBV6-1	TRBD2	TRBJ2-5	.	TGTGCCAGCAGTAAGGGACTAGCGGGAGGCGAGACCCAGTACTTC	CASSKGLAGGETQYF
TRBV2	.	TRBJ2-3	.	TGTGCCAGCAGTCGGGATTTGGCGGATACGCAGTATTTT	CASSRDLADTQYF
TRBV12-5	TRBD2	TRBJ2-2	.	TGTGCTAGTGGTTTGGAACTAGCGGGAGCCGGGGAGCTGTTTTTT	CASGLELAGAGELFF
TRBV5-4	TRBD2	TRBJ2-3	.	TGTGCCAGCAGCTTGGCCTTTCGGGGGGAAGATACGCAGTATTTT	CASSLAFRGEDTQYF
TRBV10-1	.	TRBJ2-5	.	TGCGCCAGCAGCAAAGGGGACCAAGAGACCCAGTACTTC	CASSKGDQETQYF
TRBV6-1	.	TRBJ1-3	.	TGTGCCAGCAGTGAAGTGGGGGTCGGACTCTCTGGAAACACCATATATTTT	CASSEVGVGLSGNTIYF
TRBV7-2	.	TRBJ2-7	once	TGTGCCAGCAGCTTATTTGGGACGGAAGGGGAGCAGTACTTC	CASSLFGTEGEQYF
TRBV5-4	.	TRBJ2-5	.	TGTGCCAGCAGCTTGGGTGGTGGGCAGGGGCAGACCCAGTACTTC	CASSLGGGQGQTQYF